The 28 T cell receptor beta chains reported below all come from one sample, sequenced in a study of neurological immune-mediated disorders. One entry per CDR3 protein results from TCRdb running MiXCR on the 5' RACE reads. The data show 50,000 to 70,000 distinct CDR3 sequences, about 12% seen once. Specimen: PBMCs. These TCRs come from an older woman with HTLV-1-associated myelopathy (HAM/TSP).

This clonotype has at least ten counts. The chain uses TRBV20-1 and TRBJ2-7; no clear D gene. The CDR3 runs to 14 residues. Germline CDR1 and CDR2: DFQATT and SNEGSKA (reference sequence). Trimming left V 3 bases short and J 6 bases short, with 18 bases between. CDR3 residues: CSASNRARRFEQYF. CDR3 DNA: TGCAGTGCTAGTAACCGTGCCCGTAGGTTCGAGCAGTACTTC.

On this clonotype: This may be a read error: a much more frequent sequence differs by one nucleotide. V gene TRBV9 combines with J gene TRBJ2-7; either TRBD1 or TRBD2 may supply D (5 bases each). The length of the CDR3 is 13 residues. Trimming cost V 7 bases and J 2 bases, with 13 bases left between them. Per germline, CDR1 SGDLS and CDR2 YYNGEE. DNA of the CDR3: TGTGCCAGCGGCCCGGGACGGGCCTACGAGCAGTACTTC. Translated, it gives CASGPGRAYEQYF.

Ten or more counts support this clonotype. The V and J genes are TRBV9 and TRBJ2-1; 7 bases are shared with TRBD1. V lost 4 bases, J lost 7 bases, and 8 bases stayed unmatched. The CDR3 runs 14 residues. CDR1 and CDR2 (germline): SGDLS, YYNGEE. The CDR3 region is CASSTSGTVNEQFF. Here the CDR3 DNA reads TGTGCCAGCAGCACCTCTGGGACAGTTAATGAGCAGTTCTTC.

This clonotype was seen at least ten times. This sequence joins TRBV9 and TRBJ2-1, with 9 bases that match TRBD2. The CDR3 has 16 amino acids. The V segment lost 3 bases and the J segment 0 bases; nucleotides outside the gene matches: 4. The germline V gene has CDR1 SGDLS and CDR2 YYNGEE. Written as DNA, the CDR3 is TGTGCCAGCAGCGAGGGACTAGCCAGCTCCTACAATGAGCAGTTCTTC. This gives the protein CASSEGLASSYNEQFF.

Many counts were recorded for this clonotype. V is TRBV7-8 and J is TRBJ2-1; 13 bases are a match to TRBD2. V shed 3 bases, J shed 7 bases, and the junction held 9 bases outside the gene matches. Germline assignment: CDR1 SGHVS and CDR2 FQNEAQ. The CDR3 has 17 amino acids. The CDR3 sequence: CASSFSGLAGMANEQFF. The CDR3 region has the DNA TGTGCCAGCAGCTTTTCGGGACTAGCGGGAATGGCGAATGAGCAGTTCTTC.

This clonotype was observed at least ten times. In DNA form, the CDR3 reads TGTGCCAGCACGATACAGCACTCTGGAAACACCATATATTTT. Translating gives CASTIQHSGNTIYF. The chain couples TRBV12-3 or TRBV12-4 to TRBJ1-3; D ambiguous. The V gene lost 7 bases and the J gene lost 0 bases, with 10 bases spanning the gap. The CDR3 length is 14 residues.

This clonotype was recorded many times. The chain combines TRBV7-8 with TRBJ2-5; D remains unclear. Trimming pared 0 bases from V and 5 bases from J, leaving 13 bases between. Per germline, CDR1 SGHVS and CDR2 FQNEAQ. The CDR3 is made up of 15 amino acids. The CDR3 coding sequence is TGTGCCAGCAGCTTAGCCCTACATAAAGGGGAGACCCAGTACTTC. Protein product: CASSLALHKGETQYF.

This clonotype was counted ten times or more. The chain employs TRBV20-1 and TRBJ2-5; D is ambiguous. CDR1 and CDR2 from the germline V gene are DFQATT and SNEGSKA (reference sequence). CDR3 length equals 12 residues. V shed 7 bases and J shed 3 bases, with 12 bases lying between them. CDR3 sequence reads: CSVVGWEETQYF. Here the CDR3 DNA reads TGCAGTGTCGTGGGTTGGGAAGAGACCCAGTACTTC.

The rearrangement joins TRBV28 to TRBJ1-5, with TRBD1 matching over 10 bases. The CDR3 spans 14 residues. Germline loops: CDR1 MDHEN, CDR2 SYDVKM. V trimming: 6 bases; J trimming: 6 bases; junction bases outside the gene matches: 5. CDR3 residues: CASRDGTGVQPQHF. Here the CDR3 DNA reads TGTGCCAGCAGAGACGGGACAGGGGTTCAGCCCCAGCATTTT.

This clonotype was counted many times. The CDR3 DNA reads TGCGCCAGCAGCCAAGATTCTGGACAGGGTTACGAGCAGTACTTC. Protein product: CASSQDSGQGYEQYF. The chain recombines TRBV4-1 with TRBJ2-7; TRBD1 agrees at 8 bases. The germline V gene encodes CDR1 MGHRA and CDR2 YSYEKL. The V segment lost 0 bases and the J segment 4 bases; nucleotides outside the gene matches: 5. This CDR3 region has 15 residues.

The sample holds a few counts of this clonotype. V gene TRBV5-1 combines with J gene TRBJ1-1; no definite D call. This CDR3 is 14 amino acids long. Trimming pared 3 bases from V and 1 base from J, leaving 10 bases between. Germline CDR1 reads SGHRS; CDR2 reads YFSETQ. The DNA for the CDR3 is TGCGCCAGCAGCTCTGACGGCCGGAACACTGAAGCTTTCTTT. It specifies CASSSDGRNTEAFF.

The CDR3 bases are TGTGCCAGCGGAACTAGCGGGAGGCCAATGATCAGCTCCTACAATGAGCAGTTCTTC. Amino acid sequence: CASGTSGRPMISSYNEQFF. The chain carries TRBV18 and TRBJ2-1, with 12 bases identical to TRBD2. The germline V gene has CDR1 KGHSH and CDR2 LQKENI. Trimming cost V 8 bases and J 0 bases; bases outside gene matches: 14. CDR3 size: 19 residues.

This clonotype has at least ten counts. This sequence joins TRBV7-9 and TRBJ2-1, with D possibly TRBD2 on 5 matching bases. Germline CDR1 is SEHNR and CDR2 is FQNEAQ (reference sequence). V lost 1 base to trimming and J lost 8 bases, with 12 bases between them. The CDR3 contains 14 residues. CDR3 bases: TGTGCCAGCAGCTTAGGACGGGGTAGCGATGAGCAGTTCTTC. Amino acid sequence: CASSLGRGSDEQFF.

The V call is TRBV6-1, the J call TRBJ2-3, with a possible D match to TRBD2 (6 bases). The CDR3 is 13 amino acids. CDR1 is MNHNS and CDR2 is SASEGT in the germline V gene. V was pared by 1 base and J by 8 bases, with 10 bases between. DNA for the CDR3: TGTGCCAGCAGTGAAGACGCCGGGGGTACGCAGTATTTT. This translates into CASSEDAGGTQYF.

This clonotype was recorded at least ten times. The gene calls are TRBV20-1 and TRBJ2-7; 11 nucleotides align to TRBD2. The ends lost 3 bases at V and 0 bases at J; junction bases unmatched: 7. Germline loops: CDR1 DFQATT, CDR2 SNEGSKA (reference sequence). The CDR3 has 16 residues. The CDR3 DNA reads as TGCAGTGCTAGTCAACTAGCGGGAGATCCCTCCTACGAGCAGTACTTC. Protein: CSASQLAGDPSYEQYF.

In this sample, this clonotype turned up many times. J is TRBJ2-1 and V is TRBV5-1; 7 bases map to TRBD2. The CDR3 has 16 residues. V dropped 0 bases and J dropped 8; count of bases not matched to a gene: 11. The germline gives CDR1 SGHRS, CDR2 YFSETQ. The CDR3 coding sequence is TGCGCCAGCAGCTTGGGGACTAGAACCATCGGGGATGAGCAGTTCTTC. Protein product: CASSLGTRTIGDEQFF.

This clonotype was seen at least ten times. The J gene is TRBJ1-2, the V gene TRBV9, with D possibly being TRBD1 (5 bases). The CDR3 covers 16 residues. Germline V gene lookup returns CDR1 SGDLS and CDR2 YYNGEE. V lost 3 bases, J lost 2 bases, and 17 bases lay in between. Here the CDR3 reads CASSAARGETNYGYTF. The CDR3 DNA sequence: TGTGCCAGCAGCGCGGCTCGGGGGGAGACAAACTATGGCTACACCTTC.

This clonotype was counted ten times or more. The chain couples TRBV5-1 to TRBJ2-5, with D possibly being TRBD1 or TRBD2 (5 bases each). Trimming cost V 4 bases and J 5 bases, with 12 bases left between them. The CDR3 loop spans 13 amino acids. In germline, CDR1 is SGHRS, CDR2 YFSETQ. This CDR3 is CASSLQGGETQYF. The DNA for the CDR3 is TGCGCCAGCAGCCTCCAGGGCGGGGAGACCCAGTACTTC.

This clonotype showed up many times. V gene TRBV5-1 combines with J gene TRBJ2-1, with 8 bases fitting TRBD2. The CDR3 has 16 amino acids. Unmatched junction bases numbered 11, after V lost 1 base and J lost 8 bases. Per the germline V gene, CDR1 is SGHRS and CDR2 is YFSETQ. In DNA form, the CDR3 reads TGCGCCAGCAGCTTGAACCCCCCGGGGGGGAGCGATGAGCAGTTCTTC. This sequence encodes CASSLNPPGGSDEQFF.

The sample holds many counts of this clonotype. The chain combines TRBV10-2 with TRBJ2-1, with D maybe TRBD2 (6 bases). The CDR3 contains 15 residues. V lost 3 bases and J 6 bases, leaving 15 bases between the germline ends. Germline V CDR1 and CDR2: WSHSY, SAAADI. The CDR3, as DNA: TGCGCCAGCAGTGAACTAGCTACGGGGCCCAATGAGCAGTTCTTC. Translating it yields CASSELATGPNEQFF.

This clonotype was observed at least ten times. The chain couples TRBV30 to TRBJ2-1; 10 bases are shared with TRBD2. With 5 bases clipped from V and 3 bases from J, the junction kept 7 bases outside the gene matches. Germline CDR1 and CDR2: GTSNPN and SVGIG (reference sequence). This CDR3 spans 15 amino acids. The CDR3 DNA reads TGTGCCTGGGGCGGGGCTAGCGGGAGCTACAATGAGCAGTTCTTC. Amino acid sequence: CAWGGASGSYNEQFF. The full variable domain, with the rest looked up from reference TRBV30 and TRBJ2-1, is SQTIHQWPATLVQPVGSPLSLECTVEGTSNPNLYWYRQAAGRGLQLLFYSVGIGQISSEVPQNLSASRPQDRQFILSSKKLLLSDSGFYLCAWGGASGSYNEQFFGPGTRLTVL.

The J gene is TRBJ2-5, the V gene TRBV7-8, with D possibly TRBD1 on 5 matching bases. Germline CDR1 and CDR2: SGHVS and FQNEAQ. Trimming left V 1 base short and J 2 bases short, with 14 bases between. The CDR3 covers 16 residues. CDR3 region: CASSLVSRVEQETQYF. The CDR3 bases are TGTGCCAGCAGCTTAGTATCCAGGGTAGAGCAAGAGACCCAGTACTTC.

This clonotype has a handful of counts. The chain recombines TRBV12-3 or TRBV12-4 with TRBJ2-3, with 7 nucleotides matching TRBD1. This CDR3 contains 15 residues. V lost 5 bases, J lost 7 bases, and 12 bases stayed unmatched. The CDR3 region is CASSLDRAAVHTQYF. CDR3 nucleotide sequence: TGTGCCAGCAGTCTTGACAGGGCGGCGGTCCATACGCAGTATTTT.

This clonotype was recorded many times. The genes are TRBV24-1 and TRBJ2-3; D is perhaps TRBD1 (6 bases). Germline values: CDR1 KGHDR, CDR2 SFDVKD. The V end was cut by 5 bases, the J end by 1 base, with 12 bases between. The CDR3 contains 15 residues. The CDR3 is CATSVGQYGTDTQYF. CDR3 nucleotide sequence: TGTGCCACCAGTGTCGGACAGTATGGCACAGATACGCAGTATTTT.

This clonotype was detected many times. In DNA, the CDR3 is TGTGCCAGCAGTAGGGGACTAGCGGGAGCTTTCCAAGAGACCCAGTACTTC. It yields the protein CASSRGLAGAFQETQYF. V is TRBV6-2 or TRBV6-3 and J is TRBJ2-5; the match to TRBD2 covers 14 bases. The CDR3 is 17 residues long. The ends lost 5 bases at V and 1 base at J; junction bases unmatched: 6. CDR1 and CDR2 from the germline V gene are MNHEY and SVGEGT.

This clonotype was observed many times. The chain is built from TRBV2 and TRBJ2-5; D may be TRBD2 (6 bases). Deletions cut 5 bases from V and 2 bases from J, with 12 bases between. Germline V gene sequence: CDR1 SNHLY, CDR2 FYNNEI. The CDR3 is 14 residues long. The CDR3 sequence: CASSSQTRQETQYF. The CDR3 DNA is TGTGCCAGCAGTTCCCAGACTAGACAAGAGACCCAGTACTTC. The variable domain in full, with the rest retrieved from reference TRBV2 and TRBJ2-5, is EPEVTQTPSHQVTQMGQEVILRCVPISNHLYFYWYRQILGQKVEFLVSFYNNEISEKSEIFDDQFSVERPDGSNFTLKIRSTKLEDSAMYFCASSSQTRQETQYFGPGTRLLVL.

At least ten counts were recorded for this clonotype. This chain joins TRBV27 and TRBJ2-2, with TRBD1 identical over 12 bases. This CDR3 is 16 amino acids long. The junction had 6 bases not matched to a gene; V was cut back by 3 bases and J by 7 bases. The germline V gene has CDR1 MNHEY and CDR2 SMNVEV (reference sequence). CDR3 bases: TGTGCCAGCAGTTTCTGGGACAGGGGGCGAAACGGGGAGCTGTTTTTT. Residues: CASSFWDRGRNGELFF.

Ten or more counts support this clonotype. The genes are TRBV20-1 and TRBJ2-1, with TRBD2 identical over 8 bases. Germline CDR1 reads DFQATT; CDR2 reads SNEGSKA (reference sequence). This CDR3 has 17 amino acids. V was pared by 0 bases and J by 7 bases, with 14 bases of the junction left unmatched. As DNA, the CDR3 is TGCAGTGCTAGAGATCCCTTGGCGGGAGGAGAAGGGAATGAGCAGTTCTTC. It encodes CSARDPLAGGEGNEQFF.